Below are 6 T cell receptor beta chains sequenced from a single sample in a study of OX40 agonist ivuxolimab in advanced cancers. The table came from immunoSEQ multiplex PCR; TCRdb's copy has only in-frame clones and leaves some out. The sample carries 85,000 or so clones, 80% to 90% recorded once. The input for sequencing was CD4+ or CD8+ T cells sorted from blood, taken in a trial of the OX40 agonist ivuxolimab. The receptors come from an adult with an advanced solid tumor such as melanoma, head and neck, liver or kidney cancer.

V and J are TRBV5-1 and TRBJ2-1, with D unclear. V was pared by 0 bases and J by 11 bases, with 12 bases between. This CDR3 is built from 13 residues. The germline gives CDR1 SGHRS, CDR2 YFSETQ. CDR3 sequence: CASSLDGDVKQFF. The CDR3 DNA reads as TGCGCCAGCAGCTTGGACGGAGACGTTAAGCAGTTCTTC.

The chain links TRBV7-2 to TRBJ1-6; 8 bases align to TRBD1. From germline, CDR1 is SGHTA and CDR2 FQGNSA. The ends lost 5 bases at V and 6 bases at J; junction bases unmatched: 3. The CDR3 runs to 14 residues. This chain's CDR3 is CASSRDRTNSPLHF. CDR3 bases: TGTGCCAGCAGCCGGGACAGGACTAATTCACCCCTCCACTTT.

The chain links TRBV21-1 to TRBJ1-1. TRBV21-1 is classified as a pseudogene. The CDR3 has 18 amino acids. For the CDR3, the DNA is TGTGCCAGCAGCAAAGATCGGGGGGGAAAAGGGGCCGATCCTGAAGCTTTCTTT. As protein: CASSKDRGGKGADPEAFF.

V and J are TRBV7-2 and TRBJ2-7; D is ambiguous. Germline V gives CDR1 SGHTA, CDR2 FQGNSA. V lost 5 bases to trimming and J lost 7 bases, with 21 bases between them. The length of the CDR3 is 15 residues. CDR3 sequence: CASSPLPRAAQEQYF. Here the CDR3 DNA reads TGTGCCAGCAGCCCATTACCCCGAGCAGCCCAAGAGCAGTACTTC.

The chain recombines TRBV4-1 with TRBJ2-2; perhaps TRBD1 as D (6 bases). CDR3 length: 14 residues. V shed 4 bases and J shed 3 bases, with 9 bases lying between them. The germline V gene has CDR1 MGHRA and CDR2 YSYEKL. CDR3 nucleotide sequence: TGCGCCAGCAGCCGCCAGGGGCACACCGGGGAGCTGTTTTTT. Its protein product is CASSRQGHTGELFF.

The chain recombines TRBV28 with TRBJ1-5; perhaps TRBD1 as D (5 bases). This CDR3 spans 14 amino acids. V lost 2 bases and J 4 bases, leaving 9 bases between the germline ends. Germline V lookup: CDR1 MDHEN, CDR2 SYDVKM. CDR3 coding DNA: TGTGCCAGCAGTTTAGGGGGGAATAATCAGCCCCAGCATTTT. This gives the protein CASSLGGNNQPQHF.